This TCR beta chain was observed in a study of shared clonotypes between healthy human individuals (dated by TCRdb to about 2020). General notes on the study: Two women and a few men aged 18 to 49 years were included in the cohort. Each donor's leukapheresis produced roughly between roughly 0.9 and 9 billion PBMCs. Per donor, three plates each were used for CD4 naive and CD4 memory, two for CD8 naive, and one for CD8 memory. To estimate repertoire size and how much clonotypes are shared between individuals, the study performed deep sequencing of blood TCR repertoires from about 5 healthy adults. Different laboratories and diverse techniques were used to prepare libraries and sequence TCR repertoires, to increase sequencing depth and limit assay-specific biases. General findings and caveats noted by the study authors: Based on pairwise subsampling, the degree of clonotype sharing among donors was expected to be affected by sequencing depth. Higher generation probabilities were observed for clonotypes shared by all four sorted-subset donors than for non-shared clonotypes. The genetic and exposure-history diversity represented was limited by the small number of donors. Naive subsets generally had larger estimated clonotype richness than memory subsets did. Even with the large sequencing depth, rarefaction of the sorted-subset datasets indicated that sequencing was incomplete. Sharing across a handful of donors was observed for approximately 5% of naive CD4, less than 4% of naive CD8, 2% to 2.5% of memory CD4, and roughly 0.4% of memory CD8 clonotypes. Only blood was sampled, and tissue TCR repertoires likely differ from those in blood.

The CDR1 and CDR2 encoded by the germline V gene are MDHEN and SYDVKM. The CDR3 runs 17 residues from the cysteine to the phenylalanine. CDR3 DNA only is kept here, 51 bases in frame from base 1. V has 2 bases trimmed and J has 9 bases trimmed; junction bases matching no gene number 16. About this clone: Its antigen has not been determined. There are no base qualities to consult, and no much larger clone falls within one base.

Healthy HIV-negative adults with no recently reported acute infections or vaccinations were included as donors. Every donor was a Caucasian adult living in Nashville, Tennessee, USA. CD4+ T cells were enriched by magnetic negative selection; naive cells were then positively selected on CD45RA, and the negative fraction formed the memory subset. Blood was obtained by leukapheresis, after which PBMCs were separated by Ficoll-Histopaque density gradient centrifugation and cryopreserved in liquid nitrogen vapor phase. Purity and quantity of every magnetically sorted T cell population were checked by analytical flow cytometry. Each sorted fraction had its genomic DNA isolated and then quantified by UV absorbance on a Nanodrop 2000c. Using the deep immunoSEQ assay, multiplex PCR amplified TCR CDR3 regions from genomic DNA. Extracted genomic DNA from each cell subset was distributed evenly across all wells of several immunoSEQ 96-well plates, and each plate was treated as a replicate. For sorted subsets, each replicate PCR was loaded with about 0.2 ug genomic DNA, equivalent to approximately 33,000 T cell genomes. Purified libraries were measured with a Qubit 3.0 fluorometer, size-checked on a Bioanalyzer 2100, and measured again with the KAPA Library Quantification kit. Each immunoSEQ 96-well plate was sequenced on its own single-read 150-cycle Illumina NextSeq 550 flow cell. In the original analysis: Because the immunoSEQ output held only junctional sequences and lacked quality scores, the filtering could not match the filtering applied to full-length reads. To assign V/J genes and CDR3, sequences were annotated against IMGT germline references using PyIR, a Python wrapper for IgBLAST v1.9. Any read was removed if the V/J assignment was weak (E-value above 1e-6), the CDR3 was missing, or the read contained stop codons, out-of-frame junctions, or ambiguous translated residues. V3J clonotypes were defined as sequences sharing the same inferred V gene, J gene, and CDR3 amino acid sequence. To compute the percentage overlap between repertoires, the number of shared unique clonotypes was divided by the size of the smaller repertoire. Repertoire richness was assessed with RTK rarefaction, the Chao1 estimator, and Recon v2.1 estimates of unobserved clonotypes. For all TCRbeta clonotypes obtained by the gDNA method from a few donors, generation probabilities were computed with OLGA. This is the immuneACCESS table as TCRdb keeps it, with only in-frame sequences that have V and J called. A part of the clones is gone; compared with another copy, unresolved V genes explain less than half, and the rest is unexplained. The V and J calls and clone size are taken from that table; D and trimming were inferred from the DNA. The sample profile shows 1.6 million or so clones; 95% to 97% of them were found once. The biggest ten clones account for over 1% of the sample.

Sequencing was carried out using naive CD4+ T cells sorted from blood. In light of the paper, this sample's cell subset or site label describes: CD45RA+ positively selected. The sequence came from a man aged 25 to 40 in good health. In this chain, TRBV28 is recombined with TRBJ1-3, with TRBD1 identical over 7 junction bases. The CDR3 corresponds to CASSLGSKGTEGATIYF. The bases read TGTGCCAGCAGTTTAGGTTCCAAGGGGACGGAGGGGGCCACCATATATTTT.